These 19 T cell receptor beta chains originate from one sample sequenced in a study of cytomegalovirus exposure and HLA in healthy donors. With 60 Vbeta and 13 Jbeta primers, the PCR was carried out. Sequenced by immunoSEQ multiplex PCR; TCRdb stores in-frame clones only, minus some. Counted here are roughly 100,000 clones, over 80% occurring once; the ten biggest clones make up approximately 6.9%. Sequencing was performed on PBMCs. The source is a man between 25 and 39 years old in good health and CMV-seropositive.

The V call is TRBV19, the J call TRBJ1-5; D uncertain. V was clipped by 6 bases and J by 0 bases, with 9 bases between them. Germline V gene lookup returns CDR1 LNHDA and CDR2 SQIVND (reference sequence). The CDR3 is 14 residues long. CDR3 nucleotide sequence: TGTGCCAGTAGCTACCAGGTTAGCAATCAGCCCCAGCATTTT. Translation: CASSYQVSNQPQHF.

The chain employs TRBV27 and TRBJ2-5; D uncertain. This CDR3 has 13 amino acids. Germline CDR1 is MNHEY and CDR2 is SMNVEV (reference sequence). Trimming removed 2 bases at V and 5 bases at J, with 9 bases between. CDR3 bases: TGTGCCAGCAGTTTACGGGTCGCGGAGACCCAGTACTTC. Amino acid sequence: CASSLRVAETQYF.

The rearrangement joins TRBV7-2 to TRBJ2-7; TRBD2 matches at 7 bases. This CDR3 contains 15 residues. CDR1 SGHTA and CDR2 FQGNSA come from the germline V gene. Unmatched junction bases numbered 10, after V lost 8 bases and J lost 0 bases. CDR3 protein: CASVGRGSYSYEQYF. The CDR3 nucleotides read TGTGCCAGCGTGGGGCGGGGGTCCTACTCCTACGAGCAGTACTTC.

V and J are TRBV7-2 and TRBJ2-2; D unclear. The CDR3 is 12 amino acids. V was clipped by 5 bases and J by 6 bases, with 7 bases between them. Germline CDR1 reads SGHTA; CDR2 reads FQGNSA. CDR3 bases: TGTGCCAGCAGCCCGGTCGCCGGGGAGCTGTTTTTT. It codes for CASSPVAGELFF.

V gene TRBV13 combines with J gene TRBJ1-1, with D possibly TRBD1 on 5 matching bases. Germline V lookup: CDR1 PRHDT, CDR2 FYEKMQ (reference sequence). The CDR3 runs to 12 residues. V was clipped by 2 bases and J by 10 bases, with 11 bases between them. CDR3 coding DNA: TGTGCCAGCAGCTTACAACAGGCAGCAGCTTTCTTT. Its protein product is CASSLQQAAAFF.

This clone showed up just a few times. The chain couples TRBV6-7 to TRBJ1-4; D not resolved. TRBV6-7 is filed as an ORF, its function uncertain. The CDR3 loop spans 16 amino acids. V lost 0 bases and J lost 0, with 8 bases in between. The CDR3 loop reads CASSYSRRATNEKLFF. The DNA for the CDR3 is TGTGCCAGCAGTTACTCAAGACGGGCAACTAATGAAAAACTGTTTTTT.

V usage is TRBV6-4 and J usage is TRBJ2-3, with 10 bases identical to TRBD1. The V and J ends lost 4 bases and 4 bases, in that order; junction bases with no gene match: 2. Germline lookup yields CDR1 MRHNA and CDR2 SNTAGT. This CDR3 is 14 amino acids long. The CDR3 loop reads CASSGTGGSDTQYF. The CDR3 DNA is TGTGCCAGCAGTGGGACAGGGGGGTCAGATACGCAGTATTTT.

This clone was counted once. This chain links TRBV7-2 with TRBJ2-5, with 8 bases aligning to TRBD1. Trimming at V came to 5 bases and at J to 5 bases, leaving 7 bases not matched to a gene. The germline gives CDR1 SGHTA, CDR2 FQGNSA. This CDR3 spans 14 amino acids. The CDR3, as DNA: TGTGCCAGCAGCCCGGACAGGGCCTACGAGACCCAGTACTTC. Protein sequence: CASSPDRAYETQYF.

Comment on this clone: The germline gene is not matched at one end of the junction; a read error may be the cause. This CDR3 is CTSRGQGANYGYTF. CDR3 DNA sequence: TGTACCAGTAGGGGACAGGGGGCTAACTATGGCTACACCTTC. The J gene is TRBJ1-2, the V gene TRBV19; TRBD1 aligns across 11 bases. Germline V gene data show CDR1 as LNHDA and CDR2 as SQIVND (reference sequence). CDR3 length equals 14 residues.

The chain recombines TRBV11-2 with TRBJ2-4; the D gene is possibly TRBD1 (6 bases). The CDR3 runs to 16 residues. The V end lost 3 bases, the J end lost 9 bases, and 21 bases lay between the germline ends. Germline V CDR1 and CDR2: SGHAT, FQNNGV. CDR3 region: CASSFLWGPSGGIQYF. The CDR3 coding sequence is TGTGCCAGCAGCTTCTTGTGGGGGCCCTCCGGTGGCATTCAGTACTTC.

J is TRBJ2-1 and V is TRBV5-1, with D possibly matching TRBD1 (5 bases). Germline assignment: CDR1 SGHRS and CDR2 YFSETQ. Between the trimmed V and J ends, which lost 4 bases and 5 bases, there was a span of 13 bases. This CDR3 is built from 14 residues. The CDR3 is CASSPPDRHNEQFF. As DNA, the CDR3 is TGCGCCAGCAGCCCTCCCGACAGACACAATGAGCAGTTCTTC.

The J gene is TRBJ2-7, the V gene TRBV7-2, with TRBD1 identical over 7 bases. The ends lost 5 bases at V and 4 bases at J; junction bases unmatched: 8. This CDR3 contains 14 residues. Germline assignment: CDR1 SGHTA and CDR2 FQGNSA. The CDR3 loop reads CASSTDRSLYEQYF. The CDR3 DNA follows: TGTGCCAGCAGCACGGACAGGAGCCTATACGAGCAGTACTTC. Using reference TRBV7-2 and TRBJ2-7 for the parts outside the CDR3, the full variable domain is GAGVSQSPSNKVTEKGKDVELRCDPISGHTALYWYRQSLGQGLEFLIYFQGNSAPDKSGLPSDRFSAERTGGSVSTLTIQRTQQEDSAVYLCASSTDRSLYEQYFGPGTRLTVT.

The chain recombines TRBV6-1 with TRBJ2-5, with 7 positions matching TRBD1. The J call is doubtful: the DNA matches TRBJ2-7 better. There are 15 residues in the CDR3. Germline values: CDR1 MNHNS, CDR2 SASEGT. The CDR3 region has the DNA TGTGCCAGCAGTTCCCGGGACAGCTCCTCCTACGAGCAGTACTTC. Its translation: CASSSRDSSSYEQYF.

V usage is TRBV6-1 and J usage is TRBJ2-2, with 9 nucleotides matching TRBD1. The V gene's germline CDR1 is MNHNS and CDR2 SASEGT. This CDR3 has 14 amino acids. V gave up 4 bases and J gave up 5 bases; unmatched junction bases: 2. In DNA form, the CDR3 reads TGTGCCAGCAGTGCGACAGGGGGGACCGGGGAGCTGTTTTTT. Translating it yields CASSATGGTGELFF.

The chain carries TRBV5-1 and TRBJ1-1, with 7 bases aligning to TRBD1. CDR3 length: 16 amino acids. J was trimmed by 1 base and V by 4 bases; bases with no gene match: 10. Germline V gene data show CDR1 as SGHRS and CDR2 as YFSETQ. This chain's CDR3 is CASSGGQLLGNTEAFF. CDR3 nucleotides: TGCGCCAGCAGCGGGGGACAGCTCCTAGGGAACACTGAAGCTTTCTTT. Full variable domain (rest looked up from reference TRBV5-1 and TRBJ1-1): KAGVTQTPRYLIKTRGQQVTLSCSPISGHRSVSWYQQTPGQGLQFLFEYFSETQRNKGNFPGRFSGRQFSNSRSEMNVSTLELGDSALYLCASSGGQLLGNTEAFFGQGTRLTVV.

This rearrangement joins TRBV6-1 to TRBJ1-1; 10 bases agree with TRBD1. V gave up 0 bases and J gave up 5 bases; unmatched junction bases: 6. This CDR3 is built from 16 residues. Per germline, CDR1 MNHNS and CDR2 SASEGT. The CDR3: CASSEADRGTRTEAFF. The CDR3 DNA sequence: TGTGCCAGCAGTGAAGCGGACAGGGGGACGAGAACTGAAGCTTTCTTT.

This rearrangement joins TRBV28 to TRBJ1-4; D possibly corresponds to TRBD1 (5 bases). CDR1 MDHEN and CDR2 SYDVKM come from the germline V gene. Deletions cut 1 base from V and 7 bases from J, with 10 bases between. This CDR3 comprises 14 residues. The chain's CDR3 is CASSLLGEGEKLFF. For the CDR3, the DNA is TGTGCCAGCAGTTTATTAGGGGAGGGTGAAAAACTGTTTTTT.

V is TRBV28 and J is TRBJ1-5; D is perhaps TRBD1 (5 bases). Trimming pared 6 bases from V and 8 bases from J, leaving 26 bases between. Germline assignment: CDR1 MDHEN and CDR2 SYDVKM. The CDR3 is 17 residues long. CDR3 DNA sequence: TGTGCCAGCAGCGGTCCCCCGGCAGGGCCTCCCGGTGAGCCCCAGCATTTT. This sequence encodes CASSGPPAGPPGEPQHF.

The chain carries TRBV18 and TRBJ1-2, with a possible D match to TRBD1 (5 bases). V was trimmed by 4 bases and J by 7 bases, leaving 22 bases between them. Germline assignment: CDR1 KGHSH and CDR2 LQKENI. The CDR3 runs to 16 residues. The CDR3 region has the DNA TGTGCCAGCTCACTAACGGGGGTCTCGGGTCTATTTGGCTACACCTTC. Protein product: CASSLTGVSGLFGYTF. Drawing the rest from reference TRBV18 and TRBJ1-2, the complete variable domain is NAGVMQNPRHLVRRRGQEARLRCSPMKGHSHVYWYRQLPEEGLKFMVYLQKENIIDESGMPKERFSAEFPKEGPSILRIQQVVRGDSAAYFCASSLTGVSGLFGYTFGSGTRLTVV.